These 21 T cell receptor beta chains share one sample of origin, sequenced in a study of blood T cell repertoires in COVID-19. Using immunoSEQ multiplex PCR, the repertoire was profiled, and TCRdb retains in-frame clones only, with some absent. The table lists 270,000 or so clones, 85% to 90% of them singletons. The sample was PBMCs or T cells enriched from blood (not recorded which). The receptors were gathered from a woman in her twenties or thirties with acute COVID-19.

The CDR3 DNA reads as TGTGCCAGCAGTCTTTTACGGGGGGACGAGCAGTTCTTC. This translates into CASSLLRGDEQFF. The V call is TRBV7-2, the J call TRBJ2-1; 7 bases are a match to TRBD2. There are 13 residues in the CDR3. Germline CDR1 and CDR2: SGHTA and FQGNSA. J was trimmed by 10 bases and V by 6 bases; bases with no gene match: 9.

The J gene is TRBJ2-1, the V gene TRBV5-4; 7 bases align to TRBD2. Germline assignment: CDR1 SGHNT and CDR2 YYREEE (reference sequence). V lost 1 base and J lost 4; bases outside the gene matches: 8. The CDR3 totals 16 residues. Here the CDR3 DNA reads TGTGCCAGCAGCTTGCCACCTAGCGGAGGGTACAATGAGCAGTTCTTC. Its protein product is CASSLPPSGGYNEQFF.

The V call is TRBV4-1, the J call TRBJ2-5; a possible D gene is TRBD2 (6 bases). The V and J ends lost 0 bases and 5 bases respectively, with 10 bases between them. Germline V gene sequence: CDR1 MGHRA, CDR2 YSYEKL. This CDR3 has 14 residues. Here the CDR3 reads CASSQEPSVETQYF. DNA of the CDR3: TGCGCCAGCAGCCAAGAACCTAGCGTGGAGACCCAGTACTTC.

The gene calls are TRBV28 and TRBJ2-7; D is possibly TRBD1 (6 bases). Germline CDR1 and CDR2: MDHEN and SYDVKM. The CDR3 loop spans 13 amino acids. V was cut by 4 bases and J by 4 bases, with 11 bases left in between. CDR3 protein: CASSSPQGYEQYF. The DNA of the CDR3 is TGTGCCAGCAGTTCTCCACAGGGATACGAGCAGTACTTC.

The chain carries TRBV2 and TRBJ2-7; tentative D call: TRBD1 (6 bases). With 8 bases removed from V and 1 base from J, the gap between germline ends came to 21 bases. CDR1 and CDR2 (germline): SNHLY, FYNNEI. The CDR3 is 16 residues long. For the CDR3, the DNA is TGTGCCAGCGGTCGGAGTTCAGGACAGACGTCCTACGAGCAGTACTTC. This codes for CASGRSSGQTSYEQYF.

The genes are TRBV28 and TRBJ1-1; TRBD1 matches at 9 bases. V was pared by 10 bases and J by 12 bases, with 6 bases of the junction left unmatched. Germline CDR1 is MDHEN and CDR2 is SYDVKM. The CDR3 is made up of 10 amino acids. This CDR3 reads CATGTGLTFF. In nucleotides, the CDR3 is TGTGCCACCGGGACAGGGTTGACTTTCTTT.

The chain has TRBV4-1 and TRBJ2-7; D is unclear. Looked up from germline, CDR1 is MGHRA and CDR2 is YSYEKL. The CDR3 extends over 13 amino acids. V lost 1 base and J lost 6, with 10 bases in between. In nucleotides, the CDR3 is TGCGCCAGCAGCCAAGCGGGTGGTTCCGAGCAGTACTTC. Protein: CASSQAGGSEQYF.

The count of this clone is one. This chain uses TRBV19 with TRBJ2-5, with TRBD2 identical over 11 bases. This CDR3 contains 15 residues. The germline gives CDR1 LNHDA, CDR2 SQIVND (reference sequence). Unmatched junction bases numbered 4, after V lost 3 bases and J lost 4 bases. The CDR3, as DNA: TGTGCCAGTAGTATGGGGCTAGCGGGAGGAGAGACCCAGTACTTC. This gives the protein CASSMGLAGGETQYF.

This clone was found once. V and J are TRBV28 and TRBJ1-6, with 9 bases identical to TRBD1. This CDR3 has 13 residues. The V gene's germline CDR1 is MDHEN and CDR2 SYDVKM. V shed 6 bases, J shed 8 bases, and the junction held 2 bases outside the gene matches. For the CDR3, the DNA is TGTGCCAGCAGAAGACAGGGGGATTCACCCCTCCACTTT. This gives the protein CASRRQGDSPLHF.

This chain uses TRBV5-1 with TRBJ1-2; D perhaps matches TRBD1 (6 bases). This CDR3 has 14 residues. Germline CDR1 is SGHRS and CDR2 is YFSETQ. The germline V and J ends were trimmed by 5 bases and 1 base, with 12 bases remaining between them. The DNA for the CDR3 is TGCGCCAGCAGAGGACAGACTAATAACTATGGCTACACCTTC. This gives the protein CASRGQTNNYGYTF.

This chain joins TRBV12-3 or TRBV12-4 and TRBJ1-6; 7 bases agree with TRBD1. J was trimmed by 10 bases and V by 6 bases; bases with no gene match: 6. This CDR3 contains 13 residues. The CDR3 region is CASRGGVQSPLHF. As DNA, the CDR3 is TGTGCCAGCAGAGGGGGCGTTCAGTCACCCCTCCACTTT.

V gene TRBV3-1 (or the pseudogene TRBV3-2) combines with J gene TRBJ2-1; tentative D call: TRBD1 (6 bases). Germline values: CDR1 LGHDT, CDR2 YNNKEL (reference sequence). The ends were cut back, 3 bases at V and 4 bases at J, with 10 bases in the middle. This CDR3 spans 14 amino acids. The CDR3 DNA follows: TGTGCCAGCAGCCATTTGGGGGCGTACAATGAGCAGTTCTTC. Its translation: CASSHLGAYNEQFF.

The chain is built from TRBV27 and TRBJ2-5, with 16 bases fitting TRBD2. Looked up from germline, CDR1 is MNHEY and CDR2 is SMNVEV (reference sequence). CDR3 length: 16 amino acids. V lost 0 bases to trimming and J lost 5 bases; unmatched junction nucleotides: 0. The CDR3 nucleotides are TGTGCCAGCAGTTTATCGGGACTAGCGGGAGGGGAGACCCAGTACTTC. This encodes CASSLSGLAGGETQYF.

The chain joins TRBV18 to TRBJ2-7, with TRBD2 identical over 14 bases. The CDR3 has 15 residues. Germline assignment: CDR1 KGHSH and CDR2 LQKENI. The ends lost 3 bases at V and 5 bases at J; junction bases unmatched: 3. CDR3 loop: CASSPGLAGADEQYF. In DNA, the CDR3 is TGTGCCAGCTCACCGGGACTAGCGGGAGCCGACGAGCAGTACTTC. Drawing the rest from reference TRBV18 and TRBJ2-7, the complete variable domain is NAGVMQNPRHLVRRRGQEARLRCSPMKGHSHVYWYRQLPEEGLKFMVYLQKENIIDESGMPKERFSAEFPKEGPSILRIQQVVRGDSAAYFCASSPGLAGADEQYFGPGTRLTVT.

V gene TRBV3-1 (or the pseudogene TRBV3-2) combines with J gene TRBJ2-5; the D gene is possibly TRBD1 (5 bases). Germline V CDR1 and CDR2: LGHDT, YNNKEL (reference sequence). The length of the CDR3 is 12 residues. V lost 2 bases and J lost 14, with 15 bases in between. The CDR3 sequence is CASSQPRLGQYF. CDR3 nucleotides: TGTGCCAGCAGCCAACCCCGACTGGGGCAATACTTC.

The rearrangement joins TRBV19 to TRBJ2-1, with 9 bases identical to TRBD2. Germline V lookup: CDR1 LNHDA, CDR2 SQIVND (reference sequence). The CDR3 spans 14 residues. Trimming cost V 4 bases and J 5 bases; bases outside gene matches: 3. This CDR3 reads CASSNQRGDNEQFF. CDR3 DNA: TGTGCCAGTAGTAACCAGCGGGGGGACAATGAGCAGTTCTTC.

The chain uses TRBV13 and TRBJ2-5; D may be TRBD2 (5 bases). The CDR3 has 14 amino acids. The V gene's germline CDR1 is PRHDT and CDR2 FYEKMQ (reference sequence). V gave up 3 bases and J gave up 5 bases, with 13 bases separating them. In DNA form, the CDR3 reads TGTGCCAGCAGCTTCCTTAGCGCCGAGGAGACCCAGTACTTC. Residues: CASSFLSAEETQYF.

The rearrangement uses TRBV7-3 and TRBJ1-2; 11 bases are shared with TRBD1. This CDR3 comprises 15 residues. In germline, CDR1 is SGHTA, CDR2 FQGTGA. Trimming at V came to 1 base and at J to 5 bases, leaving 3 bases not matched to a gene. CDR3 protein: CASSLKGTGGYGYTF. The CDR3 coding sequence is TGTGCCAGCAGCTTAAAAGGGACAGGGGGATATGGCTACACCTTC.

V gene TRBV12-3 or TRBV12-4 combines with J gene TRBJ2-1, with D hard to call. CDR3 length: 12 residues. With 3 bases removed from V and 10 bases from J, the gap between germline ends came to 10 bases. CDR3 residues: CASSFPAEEQFF. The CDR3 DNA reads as TGTGCCAGCAGTTTCCCCGCGGAGGAGCAGTTCTTC.

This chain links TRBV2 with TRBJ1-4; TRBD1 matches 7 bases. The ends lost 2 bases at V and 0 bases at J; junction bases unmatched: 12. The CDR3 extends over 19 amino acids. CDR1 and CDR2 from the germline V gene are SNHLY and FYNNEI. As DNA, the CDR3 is TGTGCCAGCAGTGAAAGGAGGGTCGCAGGGGGGACAACTAATGAAAAACTGTTTTTT. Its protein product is CASSERRVAGGTTNEKLFF.

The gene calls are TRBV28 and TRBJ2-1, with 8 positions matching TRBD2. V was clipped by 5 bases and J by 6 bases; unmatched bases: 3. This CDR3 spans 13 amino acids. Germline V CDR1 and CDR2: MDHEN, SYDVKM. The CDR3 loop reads CASSPGLANEQFF. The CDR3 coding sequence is TGTGCCAGCAGTCCCGGACTAGCCAATGAGCAGTTCTTC.